This T cell receptor beta chain was profiled in a study of T cell responses to AZD1222 COVID-19 vaccine. On this clone itself: Its antigen remains unidentified.

CDR1 and CDR2 from the germline V gene are MNHEY and SMNVEV (reference sequence). Losses at the gene ends were 1 base for V and 3 bases for J; bases not matched to a gene: 10. The CDR3 length is 17 residues. Study findings and constraints: Increases in Spike-specific TCR breadth and depth were seen after two AZD1222 doses. Only a handful of AZD1222 recipients were seropositive at baseline. Reports say nearly half of spike-specific TCRs go after unmutated variant regions. Clonal diversity was possibly underestimated, and white British individuals and females predominated among donors.

Generated by immunoSEQ multiplex PCR, the TCRdb table keeps only in-frame clones and is missing some. The sample shows 120,000 or so clones, about 89% of them seen only once. This receptor was identified in an adult in good health. Here the sequenced sample was peripheral blood, taken on day 0 of MenACWY control vaccination. This chain connects TRBV27 to TRBJ2-7; TRBD2 agrees at 9 bases. The DNA for the CDR3 is TGTGCCAGCAGTTTATTGGGTAGCGGGGGAGCGGACTACGAGCAGTACTTC. Encoded protein: CASSLLGSGGADYEQYF.